This TCR beta chain was captured in a study of blood T cells in healthy people across ages. About the research overall: Template switching picked up about one barcoded beta molecule for each two T cells.

The second PCR ran about 6 to 11 cycles with a sample-barcoded 5' primer and J-beta primers. TCRdb re-called the 5' RACE reads with MiXCR, one entry per CDR3 protein. The sample holds just over 800,000 distinct CDR3 sequences, around two thirds seen once. Study-wide points: Lack of knowledge of donor CMV status possibly confounded expanded clonotype changes.

Worth noting for this clonotype: Its antigen is still unknown.

The germline gives CDR1 DFQATT, CDR2 SNEGSKA (reference sequence). V gave up 2 bases and J gave up 3 bases, with 12 bases separating them. The CDR3 is 14 residues long. The sample comprised blood. The rearrangement joins TRBV20-1 to TRBJ2-3; D is unclear. The sequence derives from a man aged 25 to 40 in good health. The CDR3 is CSARFASRTDTQYF. CDR3 nucleotides: TGCAGTGCTAGATTCGCTTCCAGGACAGATACGCAGTATTTT.